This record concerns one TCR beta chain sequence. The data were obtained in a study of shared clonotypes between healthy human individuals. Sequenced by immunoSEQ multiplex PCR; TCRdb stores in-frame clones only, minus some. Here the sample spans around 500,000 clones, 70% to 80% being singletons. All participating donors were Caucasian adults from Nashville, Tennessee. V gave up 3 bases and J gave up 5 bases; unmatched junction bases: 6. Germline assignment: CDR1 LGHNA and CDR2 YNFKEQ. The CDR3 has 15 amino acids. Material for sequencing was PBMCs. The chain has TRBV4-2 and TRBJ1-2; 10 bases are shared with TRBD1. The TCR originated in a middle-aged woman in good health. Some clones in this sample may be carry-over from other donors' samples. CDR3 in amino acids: CASSHWTGGSYGYTF. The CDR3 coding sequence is TGTGCCAGCAGCCATTGGACAGGGGGTTCTTATGGCTACACCTTC.